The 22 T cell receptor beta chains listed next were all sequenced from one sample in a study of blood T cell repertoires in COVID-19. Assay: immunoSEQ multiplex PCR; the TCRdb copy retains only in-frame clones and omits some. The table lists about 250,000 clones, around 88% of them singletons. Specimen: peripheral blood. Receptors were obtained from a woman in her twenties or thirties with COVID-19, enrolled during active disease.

The CDR3 DNA reads TGTGCCAGCAGTTACTCCAATGAGGGGGCGAGCACAGATACGCAGTATTTT. Protein: CASSYSNEGASTDTQYF. This sequence joins TRBV6-2 or TRBV6-3 and TRBJ2-3, with 7 bases lining up with TRBD1. The CDR3 totals 17 residues. Germline CDR1 reads MNHEY; CDR2 reads SVGEGT. V was pared by 0 bases and J by 0 bases, with 6 bases of the junction left unmatched.

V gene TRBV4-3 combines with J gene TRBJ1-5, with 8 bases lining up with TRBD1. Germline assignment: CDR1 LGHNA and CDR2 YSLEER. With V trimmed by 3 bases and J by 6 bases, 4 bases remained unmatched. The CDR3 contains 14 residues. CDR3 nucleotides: TGCGCCAGCAGCCAGACAGGGGACGGTCAGCCCCAGCATTTT. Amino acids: CASSQTGDGQPQHF.

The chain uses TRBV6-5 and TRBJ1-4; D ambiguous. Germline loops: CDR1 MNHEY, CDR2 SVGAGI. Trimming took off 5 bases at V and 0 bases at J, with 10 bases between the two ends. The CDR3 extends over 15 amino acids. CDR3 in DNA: TGTGCCAGCAGTAGTAGGAGGGCAACTAATGAAAAACTGTTTTTT. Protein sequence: CASSSRRATNEKLFF.

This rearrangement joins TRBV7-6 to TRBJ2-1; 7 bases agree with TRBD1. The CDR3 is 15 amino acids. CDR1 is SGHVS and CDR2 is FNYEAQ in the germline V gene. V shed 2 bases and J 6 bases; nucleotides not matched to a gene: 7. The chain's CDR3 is CASSLSTGIRNEQFF. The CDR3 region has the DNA TGTGCCAGCAGCTTATCGACAGGGATACGCAATGAGCAGTTCTTC.

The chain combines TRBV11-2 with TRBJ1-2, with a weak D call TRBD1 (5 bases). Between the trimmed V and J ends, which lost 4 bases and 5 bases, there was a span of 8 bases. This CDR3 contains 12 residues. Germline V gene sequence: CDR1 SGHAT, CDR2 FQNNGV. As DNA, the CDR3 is TGTGCCAGCAGCTCGGAGGGGTATGGCTACACCTTC. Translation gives CASSSEGYGYTF.

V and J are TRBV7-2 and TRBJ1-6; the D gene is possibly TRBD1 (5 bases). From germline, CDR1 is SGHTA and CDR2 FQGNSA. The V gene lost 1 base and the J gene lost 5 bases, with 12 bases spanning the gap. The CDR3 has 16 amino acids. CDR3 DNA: TGTGCCAGCAGCTTAGGGGGGAGGGGAGATAATTCACCCCTCCACTTT. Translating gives CASSLGGRGDNSPLHF. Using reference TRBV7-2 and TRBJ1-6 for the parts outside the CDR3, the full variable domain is GAGVSQSPSNKVTEKGKDVELRCDPISGHTALYWYRQSLGQGLEFLIYFQGNSAPDKSGLPSDRFSAERTGGSVSTLTIQRTQQEDSAVYLCASSLGGRGDNSPLHFGNGTRLTVT.

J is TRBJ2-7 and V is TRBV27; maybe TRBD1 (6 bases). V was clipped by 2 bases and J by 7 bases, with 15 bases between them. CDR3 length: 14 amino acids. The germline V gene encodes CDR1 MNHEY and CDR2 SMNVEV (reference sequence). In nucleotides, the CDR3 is TGTGCCAGCAGTTTAAAGGCAGGGGCAGGGGAGCAGTACTTC. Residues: CASSLKAGAGEQYF.

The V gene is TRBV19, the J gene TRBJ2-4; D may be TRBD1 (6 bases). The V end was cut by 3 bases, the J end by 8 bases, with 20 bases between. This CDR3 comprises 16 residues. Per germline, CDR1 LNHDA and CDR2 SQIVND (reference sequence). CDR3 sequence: CASSILDTARQDIQYF. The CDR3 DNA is TGTGCCAGTAGTATCTTAGACACAGCCAGACAGGACATTCAGTACTTC.

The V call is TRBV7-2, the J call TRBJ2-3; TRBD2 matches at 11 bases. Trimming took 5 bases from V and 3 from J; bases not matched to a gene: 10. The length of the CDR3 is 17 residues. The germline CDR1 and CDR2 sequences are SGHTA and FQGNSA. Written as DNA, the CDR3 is TGTGCCAGCAGCCGGCTACTAGCGGGAGTCGAGACAGATACGCAGTATTTT. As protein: CASSRLLAGVETDTQYF.

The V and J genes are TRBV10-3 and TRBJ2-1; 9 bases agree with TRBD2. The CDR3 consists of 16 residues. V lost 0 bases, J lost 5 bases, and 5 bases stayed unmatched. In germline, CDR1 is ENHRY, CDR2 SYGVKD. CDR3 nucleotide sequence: TGTGCCATCAGTGAGTCGCTAATAGCGGGGGACAATGAGCAGTTCTTC. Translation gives CAISESLIAGDNEQFF.

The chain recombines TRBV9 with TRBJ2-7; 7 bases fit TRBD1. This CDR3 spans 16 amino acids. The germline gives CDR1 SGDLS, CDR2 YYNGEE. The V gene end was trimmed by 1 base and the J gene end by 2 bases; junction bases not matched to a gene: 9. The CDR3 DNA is TGTGCCAGCAGCGTATCCGGGACAGAATTCCCCTACGAGCAGTACTTC. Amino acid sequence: CASSVSGTEFPYEQYF.

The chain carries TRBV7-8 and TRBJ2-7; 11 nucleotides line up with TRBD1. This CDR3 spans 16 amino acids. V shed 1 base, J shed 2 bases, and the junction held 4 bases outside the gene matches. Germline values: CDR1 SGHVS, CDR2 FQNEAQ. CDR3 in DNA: TGTGCCAGCAGCTTAGGGACAGGGGGCATCCCCTACGAGCAGTACTTC. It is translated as CASSLGTGGIPYEQYF. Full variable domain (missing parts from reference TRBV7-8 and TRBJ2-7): GAGVSQSPRYKVAKRGQDVALRCDPISGHVSLFWYQQALGQGPEFLTYFQNEAQLDKSGLPSDRFFAERPEGSVSTLKIQRTQQEDSAVYLCASSLGTGGIPYEQYFGPGTRLTVT.

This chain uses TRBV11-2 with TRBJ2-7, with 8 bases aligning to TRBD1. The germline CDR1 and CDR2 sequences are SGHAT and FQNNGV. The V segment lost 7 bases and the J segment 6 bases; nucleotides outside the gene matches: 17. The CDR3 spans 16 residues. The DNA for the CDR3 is TGTGCCAGCACCGCCCCTGTCCGGACAGGGCGCGGCGAGCAGTACTTC. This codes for CASTAPVRTGRGEQYF.

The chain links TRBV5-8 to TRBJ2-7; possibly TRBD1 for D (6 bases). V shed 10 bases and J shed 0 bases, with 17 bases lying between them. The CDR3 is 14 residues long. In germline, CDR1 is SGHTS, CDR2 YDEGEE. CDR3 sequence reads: CAYKDSVSSYEQYV. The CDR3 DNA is TGTGCCTACAAGGACAGCGTCAGCTCCTACGAGCAGTACGTC.

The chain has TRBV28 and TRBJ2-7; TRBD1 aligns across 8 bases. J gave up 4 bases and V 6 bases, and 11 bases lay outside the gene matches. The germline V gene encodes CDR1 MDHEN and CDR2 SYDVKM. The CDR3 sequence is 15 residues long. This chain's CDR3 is CASRPGGQGAYEQYF. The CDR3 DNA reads TGTGCCAGCAGGCCCGGAGGTCAGGGGGCTTACGAGCAGTACTTC. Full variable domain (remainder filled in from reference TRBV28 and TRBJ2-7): DVKVTQSSRYLVKRTGEKVFLECVQDMDHENMFWYRQDPGLGLRLIYFSYDVKMKEKGDIPEGYSVSREKKERFSLILESASTNQTSMYLCASRPGGQGAYEQYFGPGTRLTVT.

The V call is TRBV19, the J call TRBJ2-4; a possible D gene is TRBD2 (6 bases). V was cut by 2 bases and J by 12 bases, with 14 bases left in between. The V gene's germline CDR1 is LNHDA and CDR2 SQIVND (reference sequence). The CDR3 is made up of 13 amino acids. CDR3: CASSIRSGDHQYF. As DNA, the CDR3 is TGTGCCAGTAGTATAAGGTCGGGGGACCATCAGTACTTC. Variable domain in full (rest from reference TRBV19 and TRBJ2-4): DGGITQSPKYLFRKEGQNVTLSCEQNLNHDAMYWYRQDPGQGLRLIYYSQIVNDFQKGDIAEGYSVSREKKESFPLTVTSAQKNPTAFYLCASSIRSGDHQYFGAGTRLSVL.

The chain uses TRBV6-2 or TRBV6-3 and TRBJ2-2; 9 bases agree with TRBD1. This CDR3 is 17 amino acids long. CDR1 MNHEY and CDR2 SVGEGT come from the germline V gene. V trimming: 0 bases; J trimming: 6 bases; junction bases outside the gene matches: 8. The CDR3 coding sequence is TGTGCCAGCAGTTACTCTCAGGACAGGGGAACCCCCGGGGAGCTGTTTTTT. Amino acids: CASSYSQDRGTPGELFF.

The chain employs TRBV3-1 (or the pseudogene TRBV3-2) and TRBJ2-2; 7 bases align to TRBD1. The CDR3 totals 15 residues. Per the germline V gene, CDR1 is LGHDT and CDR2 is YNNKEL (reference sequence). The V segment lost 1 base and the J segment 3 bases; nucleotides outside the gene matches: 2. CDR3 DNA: TGTGCCAGCAGCCAAGGACAGGGATACACCGGGGAGCTGTTTTTT. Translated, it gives CASSQGQGYTGELFF.

The CDR3 region is CASNTPGQGRLAGELFF. CDR3 coding DNA: TGTGCCAGCAACACCCCGGGACAGGGTCGGTTGGCCGGGGAGCTGTTTTTT. The chain is built from TRBV5-6 and TRBJ2-2; 9 bases line up with TRBD1. CDR1 and CDR2 (germline): SGHDT, YYEEEE. The trim removed 6 bases at V and 6 bases at J, leaving 15 bases unmatched. The CDR3 extends over 17 amino acids.

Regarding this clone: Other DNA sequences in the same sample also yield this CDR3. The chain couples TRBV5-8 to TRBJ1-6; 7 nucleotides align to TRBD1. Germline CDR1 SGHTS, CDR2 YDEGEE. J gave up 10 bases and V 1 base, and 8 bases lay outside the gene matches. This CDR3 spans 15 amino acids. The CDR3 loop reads CASSLQEGAGSPLHF. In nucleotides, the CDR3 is TGTGCCAGCAGCTTGCAGGAGGGGGCGGGGTCACCCCTCCACTTT.

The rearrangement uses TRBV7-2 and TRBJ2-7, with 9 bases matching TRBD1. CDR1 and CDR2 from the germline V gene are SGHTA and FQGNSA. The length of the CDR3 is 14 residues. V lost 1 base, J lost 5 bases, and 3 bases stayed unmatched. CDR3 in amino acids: CASSLEQGADEQYV. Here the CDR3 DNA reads TGTGCCAGCAGCTTAGAACAGGGGGCGGACGAGCAGTACGTC.

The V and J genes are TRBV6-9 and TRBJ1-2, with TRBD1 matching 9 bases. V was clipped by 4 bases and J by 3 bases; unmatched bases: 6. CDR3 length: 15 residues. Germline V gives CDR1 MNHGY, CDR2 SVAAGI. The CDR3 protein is CASSFRDRADYGYTF. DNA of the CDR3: TGTGCCAGCAGTTTCCGGGACAGGGCCGACTATGGCTACACCTTC.